This passage covers 21 T cell receptor beta chains from one sample sequenced in a study of Tregs in tolerant kidney transplant recipients. Assay: immunoSEQ multiplex PCR; the TCRdb copy retains only in-frame clones and omits some. The sample shows tens of thousands of clones, roughly 84% of them seen only once. Sequenced material: CD4+ T cells from blood. Source of these receptors: a human donor in good health.

In regard to this clone: The identical CDR3 is also encoded by other nucleotide sequences in the sample. The chain joins TRBV6-6 to TRBJ2-1; D unclear. There are 13 residues in the CDR3. Germline V gene sequence: CDR1 MNHNY, CDR2 SVGAGI (reference sequence). Between the trimmed V and J ends, which lost 0 bases and 10 bases, there was a span of 10 bases. The CDR3 region has the DNA TGTGCCAGCAGTTACTCTCGGACCGGGGAGCAGTTCTTC. Translating it yields CASSYSRTGEQFF.

V usage is TRBV7-2 and J usage is TRBJ2-5, with TRBD2 matching over 7 bases. V gave up 6 bases and J gave up 4 bases; unmatched junction bases: 11. The CDR3 covers 15 residues. CDR1 is SGHTA and CDR2 is FQGNSA in the germline V gene. Here the CDR3 DNA reads TGTGCCAGCAGTCAAGGTGGCGGGAGTGGAGAGACCCAGTACTTC. Translated: CASSQGGGSGETQYF.

The rearrangement uses TRBV6-5 and TRBJ1-2; D not certain. Germline CDR1 is MNHEY and CDR2 is SVGAGI. The germline V and J ends were trimmed by 4 bases and 4 bases, with 10 bases remaining between them. CDR3 length: 13 amino acids. The CDR3 DNA follows: TGTGCCAGCAGTTCCCACGACATCTATGGCTACACCTTC. This encodes CASSSHDIYGYTF.

This chain uses TRBV6-1 with TRBJ1-2, with a tentative D call TRBD1 (6 bases). The CDR3 spans 13 residues. The ends were cut back, 2 bases at V and 8 bases at J, with 12 bases in the middle. Germline-derived CDR1 and CDR2 are MNHNS and SASEGT. CDR3 sequence (DNA): TGTGCCAGCAGTGAACATTACAGGGAAGGCTACACCTTC. It is translated as CASSEHYREGYTF.

The V gene is TRBV25-1, the J gene TRBJ2-7, with a possible D match to TRBD1 (6 bases). Germline CDR1 reads MGHDK; CDR2 reads SYGVNS. Trimming cost V 4 bases and J 4 bases, with 14 bases left between them. There are 14 residues in the CDR3. The CDR3 is CASSGPVRGYEQYF. CDR3 DNA sequence: TGTGCCAGCAGTGGTCCGGTCAGGGGATACGAGCAGTACTTC.

Only a few counts were recorded for this clone. This chain connects TRBV7-6 to TRBJ1-2, with 9 bases that match TRBD1. The CDR3 is made up of 13 amino acids. Losses at the gene ends were 5 bases for V and 5 bases for J; bases not matched to a gene: 3. CDR1 and CDR2 (germline): SGHVS, FNYEAQ. CDR3 in DNA: TGTGCCAGCAGCGTGGGACAGGGATATGGCTACACCTTC. Its translation: CASSVGQGYGYTF.

V and J are TRBV6-6 and TRBJ1-1; D call uncertain. CDR1 and CDR2 (germline): MNHNY, SVGAGI (reference sequence). Trimming took off 4 bases at V and 1 base at J, with 7 bases between the two ends. The CDR3 consists of 13 residues. Here the CDR3 DNA reads TGTGCCAGCAGTTCCTCCCCGAACACTGAAGCTTTCTTT. Translation: CASSSSPNTEAFF.

V is TRBV5-1 and J is TRBJ1-2, with D perhaps matching TRBD1 (5 bases). The CDR3 sequence is 14 residues long. V lost 4 bases to trimming and J lost 6 bases, with 16 bases between them. The germline V gene has CDR1 SGHRS and CDR2 YFSETQ. The CDR3 sequence is CASSGKGFADGYTF. In nucleotides, the CDR3 is TGCGCCAGCAGCGGTAAGGGGTTTGCCGATGGCTACACCTTC. The full variable domain, in which reference TRBV5-1 and TRBJ1-2 provide the parts outside the CDR3, is KAGVTQTPRYLIKTRGQQVTLSCSPISGHRSVSWYQQTPGQGLQFLFEYFSETQRNKGNFPGRFSGRQFSNSRSEMNVSTLELGDSALYLCASSGKGFADGYTFGSGTRLTVV.

This CDR3 is CASSPRGTSKSIKSSYEQYF. The CDR3 nucleotides are TGTGCCAGCAGCCCCCGGGGGACTAGCAAATCTATTAAGAGCTCCTACGAGCAGTACTTC. The chain is built from TRBV21-1 and TRBJ2-7; the D segment call TRBD2 is taken from the table without a DNA check. TRBV21-1 is a pseudogene segment. The CDR3 has 20 residues.

V and J are TRBV4-2 and TRBJ1-2, with 7 positions matching TRBD1. CDR3 length: 14 residues. J was trimmed by 4 bases and V by 5 bases; bases with no gene match: 7. Germline CDR1 is LGHNA and CDR2 is YNFKEQ. DNA for the CDR3: TGTGCCAGCAGCACAGGGGCGGAATCCTATGGCTACACCTTC. Protein: CASSTGAESYGYTF.

V is TRBV2 and J is TRBJ2-5, with 9 bases that match TRBD2. CDR3 length: 16 amino acids. V was clipped by 7 bases and J by 4 bases; unmatched bases: 13. Germline loops: CDR1 SNHLY, CDR2 FYNNEI. The CDR3 spells CASILGLALGGETQYF. In nucleotides, the CDR3 is TGTGCCAGCATATTAGGACTAGCGTTAGGAGGAGAGACCCAGTACTTC.

The V gene is TRBV11-3, the J gene TRBJ1-3, with a tentative D call TRBD1 (5 bases). Germline V gene sequence: CDR1 SGHNT, CDR2 YENEEA. The CDR3 sequence is 14 residues long. V dropped 10 bases and J dropped 3 bases, with 16 bases sitting between them. The CDR3 region is CATSREGYGNTIYF. The DNA for the CDR3 is TGTGCCACCTCCCGAGAGGGGTATGGAAACACCATATATTTT.

Written as DNA, the CDR3 is TGTGCCACCAGCATGGGACTAGCGGCTAGCACAGATACGCAGTATTTT. The encoded protein is CATSMGLAASTDTQYF. The chain combines TRBV15 with TRBJ2-3, with TRBD2 matching 11 bases. Germline CDR1 is LNHNV and CDR2 is YYDKDF (reference sequence). V was pared by 4 bases and J by 0 bases, with 3 bases of the junction left unmatched. The CDR3 spans 16 residues.

The chain carries TRBV2 and TRBJ2-1; 7 nucleotides line up with TRBD2. J was trimmed by 9 bases and V by 1 base; bases with no gene match: 12. CDR1 SNHLY and CDR2 FYNNEI come from the germline V gene. The CDR3 covers 16 residues. The CDR3 spells CASSEGLGLVRGEQFF. DNA of the CDR3: TGTGCCAGCAGTGAAGGGTTAGGACTAGTACGGGGTGAGCAGTTCTTC.

The V gene is TRBV5-8, the J gene TRBJ2-3, with 7 bases that match TRBD1. This CDR3 is 15 amino acids long. The germline V gene has CDR1 SGHTS and CDR2 YDEGEE. With 4 bases clipped from V and 0 bases from J, the junction kept 5 bases outside the gene matches. The CDR3 sequence is CASSLGTASTDTQYF. The CDR3 DNA reads as TGTGCCAGCAGCCTGGGGACAGCTAGCACAGATACGCAGTATTTT.

The genes are TRBV10-2 and TRBJ2-1, with 10 positions matching TRBD1. CDR3 length equals 15 residues. Germline CDR1 is WSHSY and CDR2 is SAAADI. With 8 bases clipped from V and 9 bases from J, the junction kept 13 bases outside the gene matches. The CDR3 DNA sequence: TGCGCCAGCGGCACGGGACAGGGGACTATTGGTGAGCAGTTCTTC. This translates into CASGTGQGTIGEQFF.

The chain employs TRBV6-5 and TRBJ2-7, with D possibly matching TRBD1 (5 bases). This CDR3 spans 12 amino acids. Trimming left V 6 bases short and J 6 bases short, with 12 bases between. CDR1 is MNHEY and CDR2 is SVGAGI in the germline V gene. CDR3 loop: CASRKGMVEQYF. For the CDR3, the DNA is TGTGCCAGCAGGAAGGGGATGGTCGAGCAGTACTTC.

J is TRBJ1-3 and V is TRBV18; D is ambiguous. The CDR3 totals 16 residues. V lost 3 bases, J lost 0 bases, and 12 bases lay in between. Germline V gene sequence: CDR1 KGHSH, CDR2 LQKENI. CDR3 residues: CASSPGSQSSGNTIYF. The CDR3 DNA is TGTGCCAGCTCACCGGGGAGTCAGAGCTCTGGAAACACCATATATTTT.

This chain joins TRBV28 and TRBJ2-5, with TRBD2 matching 8 bases. This CDR3 comprises 15 residues. After removal of 2 bases from V and 0 bases from J, the junction contained 2 bases not matched to a gene. CDR1 MDHEN and CDR2 SYDVKM come from the germline V gene. CDR3 residues: CASSLPGGYQETQYF. In nucleotides, the CDR3 is TGTGCCAGCAGTTTACCGGGGGGGTACCAAGAGACCCAGTACTTC.

This clone was counted only a few times. CDR3 protein: CATSGGDTSNYGYTF. The CDR3, as DNA: TGTGCCACCAGCGGGGGGGACACCTCTAACTATGGCTACACCTTC. The rearrangement joins TRBV15 to TRBJ1-2, with D perhaps matching TRBD1 (6 bases). The germline V gene encodes CDR1 LNHNV and CDR2 YYDKDF (reference sequence). Trimming stripped 5 bases from V and 0 bases from J, with 13 bases between. There are 15 residues in the CDR3.

The chain has TRBV7-2 and TRBJ2-5, with D perhaps matching TRBD1 (5 bases). V shed 7 bases and J shed 4 bases, with 13 bases lying between them. The CDR3 covers 13 residues. Germline V gene lookup returns CDR1 SGHTA and CDR2 FQGNSA. The CDR3 protein is CASNGRQRETQYF. DNA of the CDR3: TGTGCCAGCAACGGGCGACAGAGAGAGACCCAGTACTTC.